This TCR beta chain was observed in a study of shared clonotypes between healthy human individuals. Deletions cut 0 bases from V and 2 bases from J, with 9 bases between. Germline CDR1 reads SGDLS; CDR2 reads YYNGEE. The CDR3 loop spans 16 amino acids. General study findings and limits: Several donors had around 5% of their naive CD4 clonotypes in common.

As regards this clone: Antigen unknown.

The material for each subset, its genomic DNA, was split evenly across several immunoSEQ plates. Sequencing used immunoSEQ multiplex PCR; TCRdb keeps in-frame clones, though not all of them. This table has about 990,000 clones, about four fifths appearing once. CD45RA+ naive and CD45RA-negative memory subsets were separated from CD4+ cells. The sample was memory CD4+ T cells from PBMCs. As for subset: CD45RA-negative fraction. The chain joins TRBV9 to TRBJ2-6; D perhaps matches TRBD1 (5 bases). The sequence derives from a man aged 18 to 29 in good health. Some clones in this sample may be carry-over from other donors' samples. CDR3 nucleotides: TGTGCCAGCAGCGTAGCTTTGGACACTGGGGCCAACGTCCTGACTTTC. Its translation is CASSVALDTGANVLTF.